This T cell receptor (beta chain) was sequenced for a study of T cell responses to AZD1222 COVID-19 vaccine (dated by TCRdb to 2020 to 2022). A note on the overall study: A total of more than 230 trial participants underwent TCR sequencing, of whom around 210 had received two doses of AZD1222 and some 25 had received two doses of the MenACWY control vaccine. Trial participants were enrolled into age subgroups of 18-55, 56-69 and 70-plus years, which contained about 150, 28 and 57 TCR-sequenced participants, respectively. Overall study outcomes, separate from this receptor: Conclusions about previously exposed vaccinees are limited, since just six AZD1222 recipients were seropositive for SARS-CoV-2 at baseline. Because no day 14 peak-response samples were available, the repertoires could be characterized only after the peak T cell response. The vaccine-associated CD4 TCRs covered the entire spike protein, and the dominant responses fell in regions 160-218 and 743-854. In the small 56-69-year group, the increase in depth fell short of significance, most likely because of low power. Reportedly, close to half of the unique spike-specific TCRs recognized epitopes lying outside the regions that are mutated in the B.1.351 and B.1.1.7 variants. After two AZD1222 doses, spike-specific TCR breadth and depth were significantly higher than at day 0 and than in MenACWY recipients. Participants were mostly white British, with more females than males. The authors suggested clonal diversity may have been underestimated.

The CDR3 regions of human TCRbeta chains were analyzed by immunosequencing. Under the source paper's analysis protocol: Repertoire TCRs were matched against a reference library of SARS-CoV-2-specific TCRs generated with the MIRA antigen-specificity platform. Breadth meant the fraction of unique TCRs that were SARS-CoV-2-associated, whereas depth meant the fraction of total T cells that were SARS-CoV-2-associated. Using the MIRA data, every spike-specific TCR was mapped to the spike region that the TCR reacted to and assigned to either a CD4 or a CD8 class. Log10-transformed breadth and depth values were compared by one-way ANOVA with Sidak's multiple comparisons tests. TCRdb obtained this table from immuneACCESS and retained in-frame rearrangements with V and J assigned. These tables miss some clones; where compared with another copy, unresolved V genes account for less than half of the shortfall, and the remainder is unexplained. V and J calls and clone size are those listed in that table; D and trimming were worked out from the DNA. The sample table contains 120,000 or so clones; only one count was recorded for 88% of them. The ten largest clonotypes hold just over 3.5% of the sample.

This sample's time point label indicates: about 28 days (+/-7) after the second vaccine dose. AZD1222 recipients with second doses at about 4 weeks or about 12 weeks were pooled, because spike-specific TCR depth and breadth did not differ between schedules. Vaccinee samples were obtained from the UK trials COV001 and COV002, which included a single-blind randomized controlled phase 2/3 trial of AZD1222 (ChAdOx1 nCoV-19) in healthy adults. For TCRbeta chain sequencing, PBMC samples were collected from trial participants at day 0 and at day 28 after the second dose. In the germline V gene (reference sequence), CDR1 corresponds to LNHDA and CDR2 to SQIVND. Spanning cysteine to phenylalanine, the CDR3 consists of 14 amino acids. This entry keeps only the CDR3 DNA: 42 bases, framed from base 1. At the junction V is shortened by 6 bases and J by 1 base, with 12 bases in between. A note on this clone: Its antigen is still unknown. No much larger clonotype is one base removed from it; base qualities were not supplied.

Sample: peripheral blood, taken 28 days after the second AZD1222 dose. This TCR derives from an adult who received the AZD1222 COVID-19 vaccine. The chain was built from TRBV19 and TRBJ1-2, with TRBD1 tentatively as D gene (5 bases match). CDR3 sequence: CASSDLQGNYGYTF. The base sequence is TGTGCCAGTAGCGATCTCCAGGGTAACTATGGCTACACCTTC.